A selection of T cell receptor beta chains follows, all from one sample in a study of T-cell reconstitution after alpha-beta-depleted transplantation in children. A single record per CDR3 protein comes from TCRdb applying MiXCR to the PCR reads. This table has more than 400,000 distinct CDR3 sequences, 43% appearing once. The sequences come from PBMCs, collected before TCRalphabeta/CD19-depleted stem cell transplant. The receptors were sampled from a girl aged 2-10 years with aplastic anemia, due to receive a stem cell transplant. CDR3s include the opening cysteine and the closing phenylalanine or tryptophan. The order of the fields is J gene, clone size, V gene, D gene, CDR3 DNA, CDR3 protein. A D gene is named only where the DNA matches it firmly. Some rows mark clone size as missing; the rest say once, few, many or name a class of expanded clone.

TRBJ2-3,-,TRBV28,-,TGTGCCAGCAGTTTTCTCAGCCCCACAGATACGCAGTATTTT,CASSFLSPTDTQYF
TRBJ2-5,few,TRBV5-6,-,TGTGCCAGCAGCCTCGGAGGTGCGGCAAGCCAAGAGACCCAGTACTTC,CASSLGGAASQETQYF
TRBJ2-3,-,TRBV11-2,TRBD2,TGTGCCAGCAGCTTCTATTCGACTAGCGGGAGTTCTGATACGCAGTATTTT,CASSFYSTSGSSDTQYF
TRBJ2-1,many,TRBV27,-,TGTGCCAGCAGTTATCCCAGCTCGATCTCTGAGCAGTTCTTC,CASSYPSSISEQFF
TRBJ1-1,-,TRBV27,-,TGTGCCAGCGGGGACCCACTTGGGACTGAAGCTTTCTTT,CASGDPLGTEAFF
TRBJ2-7,-,TRBV30,-,TGTGCCTGGAGTGTTACGTCGGGTAACGAGCAGTACTTC,CAWSVTSGNEQYF
TRBJ2-5,-,TRBV20-1,-,TGCAGTGCTAGAGATCTCCGGGGCCCGGCCCAGTACTTC,CSARDLRGPAQYF
TRBJ2-7,-,TRBV21-1,-,TGTGCCATCGGCCCGGGAGTAACCTACGAGCAGTACTTC,CAIGPGVTYEQYF
TRBJ1-1,once,TRBV10-2,TRBD1,TGCGCCAGCAAAGACAGGGTGACTGAAGCTTTCTTT,CASKDRVTEAFF
TRBJ2-3,-,TRBV6-6,TRBD2,TGTGCCACAGCGGGAGGCCTCACAGATACGCAGTATTTT,CATAGGLTDTQYF
TRBJ2-3,-,TRBV7-9,TRBD2,TGTGCCAGCATCACCGCGGATCCGATAGCGGGAGATACGCAGTATTTT,CASITADPIAGDTQYF
TRBJ1-1,many,TRBV19,-,TGTGCCAGTAGTATAGGGAACACTGAAGCTTTCTTT,CASSIGNTEAFF
TRBJ2-6,many,TRBV15,TRBD2,TGTGCCACCAGCGTTAGCGGGAGAGGGGTCTCTGGGGCCAACGTCCTGACTTTC,CATSVSGRGVSGANVLTF
TRBJ2-7,once,TRBV28,TRBD1,TGTGCCAGCATCCCCGCGTCAGGGGGCAGATTCGAGCAGTACTTC,CASIPASGGRFEQYF
TRBJ2-6,-,TRBV7-9,-,TGTGCCAGCAGCTGGAGCGGACCCTCTGGGGCCAACGTCCTGACTTTC,CASSWSGPSGANVLTF
TRBJ2-7,-,TRBV6-1,TRBD1,TGTGCCAGCAGGCGCGGACAGGGGTCCTACGAGCAGTACTTC,CASRRGQGSYEQYF
TRBJ1-5,-,TRBV20-1,TRBD1,TGCAGTGCCAAGACAGGGGAGGGTGGCAATCAGCCCCAGCATTTT,CSAKTGEGGNQPQHF
TRBJ1-2,once,TRBV11-2,-,TGTGCCAGCAGCTTAGACTGGGGGCTGGACTATGGCTACACCTTC,CASSLDWGLDYGYTF
TRBJ2-5,-,TRBV12-3/TRBV12-4,-,TGTGCCAGCAGTTTACTACTCCGCGGGGAGACCCAGTACTTC,CASSLLLRGETQYF
TRBJ2-3,-,TRBV6-2/TRBV6-3,-,TGTGCCACCCGGAGGGGGTCAGATACGCAGTATTTT,CATRRGSDTQYF
TRBJ2-7,-,TRBV5-1,-,TGCGCCAGCAGGGGGGCTTTTTACGAGCAGTACTTC,CASRGAFYEQYF